These 13 T cell receptor beta chains came from one sample sequenced in a study of blood T cell repertoires in COVID-19 (TCRdb year 2020). Libraries came from the immunoSEQ multiplex PCR assay. TCRdb's version of the immuneACCESS table is confined to in-frame rearrangements and falls short of the full clone set. An unresolved V gene accounts for under half of the shortfall where checked; the remainder is of unknown origin. Here the sample has over 250,000 clones; roughly 85% occur a single time. The top ten constitute about 5% of the sample. The material sequenced was PBMCs or T cells enriched from blood (not recorded which). The receptors come from a man aged 40-49 years who had been exposed to COVID-19.

The chain couples TRBV24-1 to TRBJ1-2, with TRBD1 matching 7 bases. Germline CDR1 and CDR2: KGHDR and SFDVKD. Unmatched junction bases numbered 9, after V lost 4 bases and J lost 8 bases. This CDR3 has 14 residues. CDR3 bases: TGTGCCACCAGTGACCACGGACAGGTTTACGGCTACACCTTC. This sequence encodes CATSDHGQVYGYTF.

The chain couples TRBV6-6 to TRBJ1-5; the D gene is possibly TRBD1 (5 bases). The germline V gene has CDR1 MNHNY and CDR2 SVGAGI (reference sequence). Trimming left V 2 bases short and J 8 bases short, with 10 bases between. This CDR3 region has 13 residues. The CDR3 region is CASSYVKGEPQHF. In nucleotides, the CDR3 is TGTGCCAGCAGTTACGTCAAAGGGGAGCCCCAGCATTTT.

The V call is TRBV10-3, the J call TRBJ2-2, with 10 bases identical to TRBD1. V dropped 7 bases and J dropped 6; count of bases not matched to a gene: 14. Germline CDR1 and CDR2: ENHRY and SYGVKD. The CDR3 runs 17 residues. The CDR3 here is CAIKPTGGVVGAGELFF. In DNA, the CDR3 is TGTGCCATCAAGCCGACAGGGGGCGTCGTGGGCGCCGGGGAGCTGTTTTTT.

V and J are TRBV5-1 and TRBJ1-3, with D uncertain. V gave up 0 bases and J gave up 0 bases, with 7 bases separating them. The CDR3 is 15 residues long. Looked up from germline, CDR1 is SGHRS and CDR2 is YFSETQ. In nucleotides, the CDR3 is TGCGCCAGCAGCTTGGTGGCCGACTCTGGAAACACCATATATTTT. Translated: CASSLVADSGNTIYF. Looking up the rest from reference TRBV5-1 and TRBJ1-3 gives the full variable domain: KAGVTQTPRYLIKTRGQQVTLSCSPISGHRSVSWYQQTPGQGLQFLFEYFSETQRNKGNFPGRFSGRQFSNSRSEMNVSTLELGDSALYLCASSLVADSGNTIYFGEGSWLTVV.

This chain uses TRBV4-1 with TRBJ2-7; 7 bases agree with TRBD2. From germline, CDR1 is MGHRA and CDR2 YSYEKL. The CDR3 has 15 residues. Losses at the gene ends were 6 bases for V and 7 bases for J; bases not matched to a gene: 15. The CDR3 nucleotides are TGCGCCAGCAGACGCCTGGGAGGGAGGGTAGAAGAGCAGTACTTC. Protein product: CASRRLGGRVEEQYF.

The gene calls are TRBV19 and TRBJ1-1; no firm D call. The CDR3 totals 12 residues. Germline loops: CDR1 LNHDA, CDR2 SQIVND (reference sequence). V shed 6 bases and J shed 8 bases, with 13 bases lying between them. CDR3 coding DNA: TGTGCCAGTAGGTTAGAGGGTTCAGAAGCTTTCTTT. Amino acids: CASRLEGSEAFF.

V gene TRBV7-9 combines with J gene TRBJ2-1; D remains unclear. Trimming shortened V by 5 bases and J by 7 bases, and 15 bases separated the two germline ends. The CDR3 is 14 amino acids. Germline loops: CDR1 SEHNR, CDR2 FQNEAQ (reference sequence). CDR3 DNA sequence: TGTGCCAGCAGCCCCCCCGCCTACTCAAATGAGCAGTTCTTC. It codes for CASSPPAYSNEQFF.

The chain has TRBV4-2 and TRBJ2-4; 8 nucleotides line up with TRBD2. V was clipped by 0 bases and J by 5 bases; unmatched bases: 3. CDR3 length equals 15 residues. The V gene's germline CDR1 is LGHNA and CDR2 YNFKEQ. CDR3 sequence reads: CASSQESGGENIQYF. CDR3 coding DNA: TGTGCCAGCAGCCAAGAGTCCGGGGGGGAAAACATTCAGTACTTC.

This rearrangement joins TRBV6-5 to TRBJ1-3; D remains ambiguous. V was shortened by 0 bases and J by 0 bases, with 6 bases between the two germline ends. Germline V gives CDR1 MNHEY, CDR2 SVGAGI. The CDR3 runs to 15 residues. CDR3 in amino acids: CASSYSQDSGNTIYF. The DNA for the CDR3 is TGTGCCAGCAGTTACTCCCAGGACTCTGGAAACACCATATATTTT.

The V gene is TRBV18, the J gene TRBJ1-1, with 8 bases that match TRBD1. Unmatched junction bases numbered 14, after V lost 1 base and J lost 7 bases. From germline, CDR1 is KGHSH and CDR2 LQKENI. This CDR3 has 17 amino acids. CDR3: CASSPLKEGQGAVEAFF. The CDR3 region has the DNA TGTGCCAGCTCACCACTGAAAGAGGGGCAGGGGGCAGTTGAAGCTTTCTTT.

This chain connects TRBV14 to TRBJ1-6; D call uncertain. Germline values: CDR1 SGHDN, CDR2 FVKESK. The CDR3 has 14 residues. Trimming cost V 1 base and J 8 bases, with 9 bases left between them. CDR3: CASSQGSRDSPLHF. The CDR3 DNA reads as TGTGCCAGCAGCCAAGGATCGCGGGATTCACCCCTCCACTTT.

The CDR3 here is CASSPGQGMIRATNEKLFF. CDR3 sequence (DNA): TGTGCCAGCAGCCCGGGACAGGGCATGATCCGTGCAACTAATGAAAAACTGTTTTTT. This chain uses TRBV11-2 with TRBJ1-4; 9 bases fit TRBD1. Germline values: CDR1 SGHAT, CDR2 FQNNGV. The CDR3 totals 19 residues. Trimming took 5 bases from V and 0 from J; bases not matched to a gene: 13.

This rearrangement joins TRBV20-1 to TRBJ2-3; 7 positions agree with TRBD1. The junction had 9 bases not matched to a gene; V was cut back by 3 bases and J by 6 bases. The CDR3 has 14 amino acids. From germline, CDR1 is DFQATT and CDR2 SNEGSKA (reference sequence). In DNA, the CDR3 is TGCAGTGCTAGTCAAACCGACAGGGATGATACGCAGTATTTT. The encoded protein is CSASQTDRDDTQYF.